Listed below are T cell receptor beta chains from one sample, sequenced in a study of identifying expanded T cells in peripheral blood. Method: immunoSEQ multiplex PCR; TCRdb's copy keeps in-frame clones and lacks some. The repertoire holds about 89,000 clones, with approximately 86% as singletons. The specimen sequenced was blood. All receptors come from a person aged 18 to 75 in good health. Both conserved end residues are part of each CDR3. The D gene is left open where the match is weak. Expanded clones are given a class, and other clones once, few, many or no size at all.

>-|TRBJ2-1|-|TRBV19
TGTGCCACCACCCGGCAGTCCGGAGCTTTGGCTGAGCAGTTCTTC
CATTRQSGALAEQFF
>-|TRBJ1-6|-|TRBV5-5
TGTGCCAGCAGCCTCGGACAGTCTTATTCACCCCTCCACTTT
CASSLGQSYSPLHF
>-|TRBJ1-2|-|TRBV6-6
TGTGCCAGCACTTCAACACAGGGAGGCGGCTACACCTTC
CASTSTQGGGYTF
>-|TRBJ2-5|-|TRBV18
TGTGCCAGCTCACCAGTGTCTGGAAGCCAAGAGACCCAGTACTTC
CASSPVSGSQETQYF
>-|TRBJ1-2|-|TRBV7-9
TGTGCCAGCAGCTTAGACCCGGGACGGGAGTACAACTATGGCTACACCTTC
CASSLDPGREYNYGYTF
>-|TRBJ1-2|-|TRBV11-2
TGTGCCAGCAGCTTAGACTTAACGCGAGCTGGCTACACCTTC
CASSLDLTRAGYTF
>-|TRBJ2-1|TRBD2|TRBV19
TGTGCCAGTAGGCCTGTACTAGCGGGGGGGCCCTACAATGAGCAGTTCTTC
CASRPVLAGGPYNEQFF
>-|TRBJ2-2|TRBD1|TRBV2
TGTGCCAGCAGTGAGCACCGGGACAGGAGATTCAACACCGGGGAGCTGTTTTTT
CASSEHRDRRFNTGELFF
>once|TRBJ2-7|TRBD1|TRBV25-1
TGTGCCAGCAGTGAACTGGGACAGGGTCACGAGCAGTACTTC
CASSELGQGHEQYF
>-|TRBJ2-5|TRBD1|TRBV5-1
TGCGCCAGCAGAGGGGGACAGGGGAGAGAGACCCAGTACTTC
CASRGGQGRETQYF
>-|TRBJ1-5|-|TRBV25-1
TGTGCCAGCGGCGGGGGCGCTCAGCCCCAGCATTTT
CASGGGAQPQHF
>-|TRBJ2-2|-|TRBV6-4
TGTGCCAGCAGTGACTCGAGGGGAACCGGGGAGCTGTTTTTT
CASSDSRGTGELFF
>-|TRBJ1-6|-|TRBV19
TGTGCCAGTACCCAGGGCCTAAATAATTCACCCCTCCACTTT
CASTQGLNNSPLHF
>-|TRBJ1-1|TRBD1|TRBV6-5
TGTGCCAGCAGTTACACGGCAGGGGGCAACTCTGAAGCTTTCTTT
CASSYTAGGNSEAFF
>-|TRBJ2-6|-|TRBV27
TGTGCCAGCAACCCGCCGCGGGCCTTTGGCCCCATCTCTGGGGCCAACGTCCTGACTTTC
CASNPPRAFGPISGANVLTF
>-|TRBJ1-2|-|TRBV30
TGTGCCTGGAGTGCCAGGGGAAACCGTAACTATGGCTACACCTTC
CAWSARGNRNYGYTF
>-|TRBJ1-2|-|TRBV30
TGTGCCTGGAGTCGGGGTACTTATGGCTACACCTTC
CAWSRGTYGYTF
>-|TRBJ1-2|-|TRBV6-6
TGTGCCAGCACAATAGACAGTAACTATGGCTACACCTTC
CASTIDSNYGYTF
>-|TRBJ2-1|TRBD2|TRBV7-9
TGTGCCAGCAGTCATGCCGGGACTACGCAGTTCTTC
CASSHAGTTQFF
>-|TRBJ1-2|-|TRBV25-1
TGTGCCAGCAGTTTTACTAACTATGGCTACACCTTC
CASSFTNYGYTF
>-|TRBJ1-2|TRBD1|TRBV28
TGTGCCACCCATGGCCCCGGCAGGGGGGAGAACTATGGCTACACCTTC
CATHGPGRGENYGYTF
>-|TRBJ1-4|-|TRBV7-9
TGTGCCAGCAGAACCACAGCTAATGAAAAACTGTTTTTT
CASRTTANEKLFF
>once|TRBJ1-1|-|TRBV18
TGTGCCAGCTCACAGAGAGCTGCGGACACTGAAGCTTTCTTT
CASSQRAADTEAFF
>-|TRBJ1-1|-|TRBV20-1
TGCAGTGCTAAAGAATACTCTGAAGCTTTCTTT
CSAKEYSEAFF
>-|TRBJ2-1|TRBD1|TRBV15
TGTGCCACCAGCAGAGATGGTCGGACAGGGGGATTAGAGCAGTTCTTC
CATSRDGRTGGLEQFF
>-|TRBJ1-5|-|TRBV4-1
TGCGCCAGCAGCCAAGTCATTTTGGTCTCTGGCAATCAGCCCCAGCATTTT
CASSQVILVSGNQPQHF
>-|TRBJ2-6|-|TRBV29-1
TGCAGCGTCCAGACAGATATCCACTCTGGGGCCAACGTCCTGACTTTC
CSVQTDIHSGANVLTF
>-|TRBJ2-1|TRBD2|TRBV7-2
TGTGCCAGCAGCTGGAGACCGGGACTAGGACCCTACAATGAGCAGTTCTTC
CASSWRPGLGPYNEQFF
>-|TRBJ1-4|TRBD1|TRBV5-4
TGTGCCAGCAGCCAACAGGGGGCCCGAGGTGAAAAACTGTTTTTT
CASSQQGARGEKLFF
>-|TRBJ2-3|TRBD2|TRBV5-6
TGTGCCAGCAGAATTAGCGGGCTCAGGCCAGATACGCAGTATTTT
CASRISGLRPDTQYF
>-|TRBJ1-6|TRBD1|TRBV4-3
TGCGCCAGCAGCCCAAGGGGTATGCGACAGGGTGATAATTCACCCCTCCACTTT
CASSPRGMRQGDNSPLHF
>-|TRBJ1-1|-|TRBV13
TGTGCCAGCAGCCCTGGGGCTGAAGCTTTCTTT
CASSPGAEAFF
>once|TRBJ2-2|-|TRBV4-3
TGCGCCAGCAGCCAACGTTACGGGGGGCAATACACCGGGGAGCTGTTTTTT
CASSQRYGGQYTGELFF
>-|TRBJ1-1|-|TRBV7-2
TGTGCCAGCAGCTTAGTCGGAAGGAGTGAAGCTTTCTTT
CASSLVGRSEAFF
>-|TRBJ2-1|-|TRBV11-3
TGTGCCAGCAGCTACGAAGGACGGGAAAATGAGCAGTTCTTC
CASSYEGRENEQFF
>once|TRBJ1-2|-|TRBV5-4
TGTGCCAGCAGCTTGGTCCAGGCAGCGCTTTCTAACTATGGCTACACCTTC
CASSLVQAALSNYGYTF
>-|TRBJ2-1|TRBD2|TRBV9
TGTGCCAGCAGCGTAGGGGAGCGGGGGGGCCGTGGTGAGCAGTTCTTC
CASSVGERGGRGEQFF
>-|TRBJ2-2|TRBD1|TRBV2
TGTGCCAGCAACGGACAGGGGAGCGGGGAGCTGTTTTTT
CASNGQGSGELFF
>-|TRBJ2-2|TRBD1|TRBV6-5
TGTGCCAGCAGTTACGGGGACAGGGCCCTCACCGGGGAGCTGTTTTTT
CASSYGDRALTGELFF
>-|TRBJ1-2|TRBD1|TRBV27
TGTGCCAGCAGTTTGGACAGGGGTTCCTATGGCTACACCTTC
CASSLDRGSYGYTF
>-|TRBJ2-5|-|TRBV30
TGTGCCTGGAGTGTACAGGGATGGTTGGAGACCCAGTACTTC
CAWSVQGWLETQYF
>-|TRBJ1-4|TRBD1|TRBV18
TGTGCCAGCTCGCCTACAAACCGGGACAGGGGGACTTTT
CASSPTNRDRGTF